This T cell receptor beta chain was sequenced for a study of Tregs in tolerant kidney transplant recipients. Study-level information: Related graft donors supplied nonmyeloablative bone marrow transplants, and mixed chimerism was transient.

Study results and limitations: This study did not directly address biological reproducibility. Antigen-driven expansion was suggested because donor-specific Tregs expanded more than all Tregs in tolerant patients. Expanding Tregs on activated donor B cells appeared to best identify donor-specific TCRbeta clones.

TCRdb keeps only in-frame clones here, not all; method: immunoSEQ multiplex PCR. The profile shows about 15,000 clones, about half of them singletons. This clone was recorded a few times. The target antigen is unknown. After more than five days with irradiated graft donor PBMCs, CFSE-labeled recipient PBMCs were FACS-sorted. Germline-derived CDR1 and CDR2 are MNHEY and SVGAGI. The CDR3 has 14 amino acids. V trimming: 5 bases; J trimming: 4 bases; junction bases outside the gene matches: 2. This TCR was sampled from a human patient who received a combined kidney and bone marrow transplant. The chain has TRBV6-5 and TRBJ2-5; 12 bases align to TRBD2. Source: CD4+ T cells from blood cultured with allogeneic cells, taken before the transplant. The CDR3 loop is CASSRLAGVETQYF. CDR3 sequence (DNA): TGTGCCAGCAGTCGACTAGCGGGAGTAGAGACCCAGTACTTC.